A selection of T cell receptor beta chains follows, all from one sample in a study of blood T cells in healthy people across ages. TCRdb recomputed calls from the 5' RACE reads with MiXCR, one row per CDR3 protein. The sample has around 1,000,000 distinct CDR3 sequences, 20% to 25% seen once. These data are also associated with another study on T cells of mothers and their children.

The sequenced sample was blood. The receptors stem from a girl between 2 and 10 years old in good health. CDR3s include the opening cysteine and the closing phenylalanine or tryptophan. Fields, in order: V gene, J gene, CDR3 protein.

v_call: TRBV27; j_call: TRBJ1-2; cdr3_aa: CASSSGTGAYYGYTF
v_call: TRBV27; j_call: TRBJ1-6; cdr3_aa: CASSFRRNDNSPLHF
v_call: TRBV21-1; j_call: TRBJ2-3; cdr3_aa: CASSRAADTQYF
v_call: TRBV29-1; j_call: TRBJ1-1; cdr3_aa: CSVDFVNTEAFF
v_call: TRBV20-1; j_call: TRBJ2-5; cdr3_aa: CSAPLAGPQETQYF
v_call: TRBV28; j_call: TRBJ2-7; cdr3_aa: CASSSSGLAAAYEQYF
v_call: TRBV7-2; j_call: TRBJ2-6; cdr3_aa: CASSLAGQNAGANVLTF
v_call: TRBV12-3/TRBV12-4; j_call: TRBJ2-1; cdr3_aa: CASSPGGRRHKKFF
v_call: TRBV29-1; j_call: TRBJ2-7; cdr3_aa: CSVVLAWGDYEQYF
v_call: TRBV6-2/TRBV6-3; j_call: TRBJ2-1; cdr3_aa: CASSLYYRDEQFF
v_call: TRBV29-1; j_call: TRBJ2-3; cdr3_aa: CSVGTGWRPDTQYF
v_call: TRBV29-1; j_call: TRBJ1-4; cdr3_aa: CSVVGQLNEKLFF
v_call: TRBV12-3/TRBV12-4; j_call: NA; cdr3_aa: CASSSDRVGGEQYF
v_call: TRBV11-2; j_call: NA; cdr3_aa: CASSPRGRDPEQYF
v_call: TRBV3-1; j_call: NA; cdr3_aa: CASSRYLISSYEQYF
v_call: TRBV12-3/TRBV12-4; j_call: NA; cdr3_aa: CASSLSGRHNEQFF
v_call: TRBV29-1; j_call: TRBJ1-1; cdr3_aa: CSVEVRQPTTAETEAFF
v_call: TRBV29-1; j_call: TRBJ1-1; cdr3_aa: CSVERLTEAFF
v_call: TRBV11-2; j_call: TRBJ1-1; cdr3_aa: CASIRAGGTEAFF
v_call: TRBV24-1; j_call: TRBJ2-5; cdr3_aa: CATSDPRQVQETQYF
v_call: TRBV11-2; j_call: TRBJ2-2; cdr3_aa: CASSFLTGSTGELFF
v_call: TRBV6-6; j_call: TRBJ1-5; cdr3_aa: CASSYGADQPQHF
v_call: TRBV12-3/TRBV12-4; j_call: TRBJ2-5; cdr3_aa: CASGNRRQETQYF
v_call: TRBV13; j_call: TRBJ2-5; cdr3_aa: CAGSLGSRDFQETQYF
v_call: TRBV4-1; j_call: TRBJ2-3; cdr3_aa: CASNEVATDTQYF
v_call: TRBV6-1; j_call: TRBJ2-3; cdr3_aa: CASTQDPEGADTQYF
v_call: TRBV12-3/TRBV12-4; j_call: TRBJ1-4; cdr3_aa: CASSLETGSREKLFF
v_call: TRBV12-3/TRBV12-4; j_call: TRBJ1-1; cdr3_aa: CASSLTSAAEAFF
v_call: TRBV27; j_call: TRBJ1-1; cdr3_aa: CASRGDSPEAFF
v_call: TRBV12-3/TRBV12-4; j_call: TRBJ2-3; cdr3_aa: CASSDLAVPDTQYF
v_call: TRBV6-2/TRBV6-3; j_call: TRBJ2-7; cdr3_aa: CASSLRGIEQYF
v_call: TRBV7-6; j_call: TRBJ2-1; cdr3_aa: CASSLALNYNEQFF
v_call: TRBV29-1; j_call: TRBJ2-3; cdr3_aa: CSVGSLGDTQYF
v_call: TRBV4-1; j_call: TRBJ2-7; cdr3_aa: CASSLEGIGYEQYF
v_call: TRBV6-1; j_call: TRBJ1-4; cdr3_aa: CASTPNRDWLNEKLFF
v_call: TRBV3-1; j_call: TRBJ1-2; cdr3_aa: CASSQALYGYTF
v_call: TRBV12-3/TRBV12-4; j_call: TRBJ1-6; cdr3_aa: CASSFPDLNSPLHF
v_call: TRBV24-1; j_call: TRBJ2-3; cdr3_aa: CATSASYADTQYF
v_call: TRBV25-1; j_call: TRBJ1-3; cdr3_aa: CASSEPTPGNTIYF
v_call: TRBV7-9; j_call: TRBJ1-1; cdr3_aa: CASGISDPNTEAFF
v_call: TRBV12-3/TRBV12-4; j_call: NA; cdr3_aa: CASSFGREDEQYF